This TCR beta chain stems from a study of beta chain features in type 1 diabetes. This clone was observed a few times. What it binds is unknown. CDR3 length: 13 amino acids. Germline CDR1 and CDR2: GTSNPN and SVGIG (reference sequence). Trimming took 1 base from V and 9 from J, leaving 12 bases between them. Study-wide results and limits: Within patients, naive, central memory and Treg TCRB repertoires seemed more similar than within healthy donors. Type 1 diabetes patients had moderately but significantly shorter TCRB CDR3s in all four CD4+ subsets. VDJ junctions in type 1 diabetes patients carried more deletions and fewer insertions.

TCRB transcripts that were expressed got sequenced, as all of the isolated RNA had been reverse transcribed. The method was immunoSEQ multiplex PCR; TCRdb's version includes in-frame clones alone and lacks a portion of them. The table lists about 390,000 clones, over 9% of them singletons. The clonotype originates from a man between 25 and 39 years old with type 1 diabetes. The gene calls are TRBV30 and TRBJ2-2; D unclear. Specimen: central memory CD4+ T cells from blood. CDR3: CAWSAQARRELFF. In DNA form, the CDR3 reads TGTGCCTGGAGTGCCCAGGCCAGGCGGGAGCTGTTTTTT.